Below are 15 T cell receptor beta chains sequenced from a single sample in a study of human T cells and chemical hapten exposure. From the RACE reads, TCRdb called clonotypes with MiXCR, one entry per CDR3 protein. This table holds more than 250,000 distinct CDR3 sequences, 8.6% found once. Time point specified: pre-sensitization, week 0. As to treatment: therapeutic diphenylcyclopropenone sensitization with weekly scalp DPC. Here the sequenced sample was whole blood, taken in connection with sensitization to the hapten diphenylcyclopropenone (DPC). These receptors were obtained from a woman aged 40-49 years with alopecia areata. Some clones in this sample may be carry-over from other donors' samples.

The table lists this clonotype with a few counts. The chain uses TRBV12-3 or TRBV12-4 and TRBJ2-5, with 8 bases matching TRBD1. This CDR3 comprises 14 residues. The J segment lost 5 bases and the V segment lost 4 bases, leaving 6 bases of the junction unmatched. The DNA for the CDR3 is TGTGCCAGCAGTTCCGACAGGGGAGTGGAGACCCAGTACTTC. Its translation: CASSSDRGVETQYF.

The chain uses TRBV7-9 and TRBJ2-5; 10 nucleotides match TRBD2. Germline V gene lookup returns CDR1 SEHNR and CDR2 FQNEAQ (reference sequence). This CDR3 contains 16 residues. The ends lost 5 bases at V and 2 bases at J; junction bases unmatched: 8. Here the CDR3 DNA reads TGTGCCAGCAGCCCTCCTAGCGGGAGATATCAAGAGACCCAGTACTTC. Amino acids: CASSPPSGRYQETQYF.

For the CDR3, the DNA is TGTGCCGCCAGACAGGGCTCGGGTTCACCCCTCCACTTT. This encodes CAARQGSGSPLHF. This sequence joins TRBV6-5 and TRBJ1-6, with 7 bases identical to TRBD1. The CDR3 consists of 13 residues. CDR1 is MNHEY, CDR2 SVGAGI, per germline. V lost 11 bases, J lost 9 bases, and 10 bases stayed unmatched.

The chain is built from TRBV4-2 and TRBJ2-7; D is unresolved. The V gene's germline CDR1 is LGHNA and CDR2 YNFKEQ. CDR3 length equals 15 residues. V was cut by 0 bases and J by 0 bases, with 9 bases left in between. As DNA, the CDR3 is TGTGCCAGCAGCCAAGATTGGGATTCCTCCTACGAGCAGTACTTC. It encodes CASSQDWDSSYEQYF.

The rearrangement joins TRBV5-1 to TRBJ2-7; 9 bases agree with TRBD2. Germline V gene lookup returns CDR1 SGHRS and CDR2 YFSETQ. With 4 bases clipped from V and 6 bases from J, the junction kept 8 bases outside the gene matches. The CDR3 covers 14 residues. CDR3 sequence reads: CASSQGLAGGEQYF. The DNA of the CDR3 is TGCGCCAGCAGCCAGGGACTAGCTGGAGGCGAGCAGTACTTC.

The gene calls are TRBV6-5 and TRBJ2-1, with 7 bases matching TRBD2. The CDR3 is 13 amino acids. Germline V lookup: CDR1 MNHEY, CDR2 SVGAGI. V was pared by 6 bases and J by 7 bases, with 6 bases of the junction left unmatched. CDR3 loop: CASRRGRLNEQFF. CDR3 nucleotide sequence: TGTGCCAGCAGACGCGGGAGACTGAATGAGCAGTTCTTC.

This clonotype was seen a few times. The J gene is TRBJ1-6, the V gene TRBV9, with no clear D. The CDR3 sequence is 14 residues long. V was cut by 4 bases and J by 5 bases, with 10 bases left in between. CDR1 is SGDLS, CDR2 YYNGEE, per germline. The DNA of the CDR3 is TGTGCCAGCAGCCCAGGACTAAATAATTCACCCCTCCACTTT. It translates to CASSPGLNNSPLHF.

About this clonotype: The junction and the germline gene differ at one end; a read error may be behind it. The chain is built from TRBV7-7 and TRBJ2-5, with a possible D match to TRBD1 (6 bases). CDR1 and CDR2 from the germline V gene are SSHAT and FNYEAQ (reference sequence). The CDR3 loop spans 13 amino acids. CDR3 residues: CASSQDSQETQYF. The CDR3 DNA follows: TGTGCTAGCAGCCAGGACAGCCAAGAGACCCAGTACTTC.

The gene calls are TRBV10-3 and TRBJ1-1; 8 bases are a match to TRBD1. The ends lost 8 bases at V and 6 bases at J; junction bases unmatched: 8. The CDR3 loop spans 13 amino acids. Looked up from germline, CDR1 is ENHRY and CDR2 is SYGVKD. The CDR3 DNA sequence: TGTGCCATCGGGGCAGGGGGCGAGGCTGAAGCTTTCTTT. The encoded protein is CAIGAGGEAEAFF.

The rearrangement joins TRBV7-2 to TRBJ2-7; 10 bases line up with TRBD1. Germline V gives CDR1 SGHTA, CDR2 FQGNSA. V lost 2 bases and J lost 3; bases outside the gene matches: 4. This CDR3 spans 15 amino acids. CDR3 in amino acids: CASSLTGQGIYEQYF. In nucleotides, the CDR3 is TGTGCCAGCAGCTTAACGGGACAGGGGATCTACGAGCAGTACTTC. The whole variable domain, filled in from reference TRBV7-2 and TRBJ2-7, reads GAGVSQSPSNKVTEKGKDVELRCDPISGHTALYWYRQSLGQGLEFLIYFQGNSAPDKSGLPSDRFSAERTGGSVSTLTIQRTQQEDSAVYLCASSLTGQGIYEQYFGPGTRLTVT.

The V gene is TRBV14, the J gene TRBJ2-2; D uncertain. The germline gives CDR1 SGHDN, CDR2 FVKESK. The ends were cut back, 4 bases at V and 5 bases at J, with 11 bases in the middle. This CDR3 is built from 14 residues. CDR3 residues: CASSPRPPTGELFF. Here the CDR3 DNA reads TGTGCCAGCAGCCCTAGGCCGCCTACCGGGGAGCTGTTTTTT.

This clonotype was counted ten times or more. The rearrangement joins TRBV4-3 to TRBJ2-1; TRBD2 aligns across 8 bases. The CDR3 is made up of 17 amino acids. Germline CDR1 reads LGHNA; CDR2 reads YSLEER. The V and J ends lost 1 base and 7 bases, in that order; junction bases with no gene match: 12. CDR3 sequence (DNA): TGCGCCAGCAGCCAAGTGTACGGAGCGGGAGTCGGTAATGAGCAGTTCTTC. The encoded protein is CASSQVYGAGVGNEQFF.

The chain has TRBV7-8 and TRBJ1-1; 7 nucleotides line up with TRBD1. CDR1 and CDR2 from the germline V gene are SGHVS and FQNEAQ. The CDR3 contains 13 residues. V lost 5 bases, J lost 5 bases, and 5 bases stayed unmatched. CDR3 coding DNA: TGTGCCAGCAGCCGACAGGGTGTGACTGAAGCTTTCTTT. It yields the protein CASSRQGVTEAFF.

This clonotype was recorded at least ten times. DNA of the CDR3: TGCGCCAGCAGCCAACCTCTTAGCGGGAGCTCCTACAATGAGCAGTTCTTC. Its protein product is CASSQPLSGSSYNEQFF. This rearrangement joins TRBV4-1 to TRBJ2-1; 9 bases are shared with TRBD2. Trimming removed 2 bases from V and 0 bases from J; junction bases left unmatched: 5. Germline V lookup: CDR1 MGHRA, CDR2 YSYEKL. The CDR3 has 17 amino acids.

This clonotype was observed a few times. The genes are TRBV6-1 and TRBJ2-2; D gene ambiguous. Germline CDR1 and CDR2: MNHNS and SASEGT. The ends were cut back, 7 bases at V and 2 bases at J, with 11 bases in the middle. CDR3 size: 14 residues. The CDR3 here is CASKSQTNTGELFF. The CDR3, as DNA: TGTGCCAGCAAGTCACAGACCAACACCGGGGAGCTGTTTTTT.